This entry lists 6 T cell receptor beta chains sequenced from one sample in a study of T cells in Graves' hyperthyroidism and ophthalmopathy. The TCR beta CDR3 regions underwent amplification using RNA transcripts as the source. TCR CDR3 regions were first amplified by RT-PCR with HTBI primers. TCRdb re-derived calls from the multiplex PCR reads in MiXCR, one entry per CDR3 protein. The table lists about 320,000 distinct CDR3 sequences, about 15% of them singletons, with around 35% in the top ten. Sequenced material: blood. All receptors derive from a man younger than 40 with Graves' hyperthyroidism.

V and J are TRBV20-1 and TRBJ2-3; 7 nucleotides line up with TRBD2. The CDR3 consists of 19 residues. CDR1 is DFQATT and CDR2 is SNEGSKA in the germline V gene (reference sequence). The V segment lost 4 bases and the J segment 2 bases; nucleotides outside the gene matches: 21. CDR3: CSAKLDGLQGAGITDTQYF. CDR3 nucleotides: TGCAGTGCTAAACTTGATGGGCTTCAAGGAGCGGGGATCACAGATACGCAGTATTTT.

V gene TRBV5-1 combines with J gene TRBJ2-4, with 9 bases matching TRBD1. The CDR3 sequence is 15 residues long. The trim removed 4 bases at V and 9 bases at J, leaving 11 bases unmatched. Germline lookup yields CDR1 SGHRS and CDR2 YFSETQ. The CDR3 region has the DNA TGCGCCAGCAGCCCGGCTACAGGGGGCTTGGGCATTCAGTACTTC. Encoded protein: CASSPATGGLGIQYF. Full variable domain (remainder filled in from reference TRBV5-1 and TRBJ2-4): KAGVTQTPRYLIKTRGQQVTLSCSPISGHRSVSWYQQTPGQGLQFLFEYFSETQRNKGNFPGRFSGRQFSNSRSEMNVSTLELGDSALYLCASSPATGGLGIQYFGAGTRLSVL.

This clonotype was detected ten times or more. This sequence joins TRBV24-1 and TRBJ1-1; D possibly corresponds to TRBD1 (5 bases). The CDR3 contains 13 residues. Germline V gene data show CDR1 as KGHDR and CDR2 as SFDVKD. V was clipped by 4 bases and J by 5 bases, with 10 bases between them. The CDR3 sequence: CATSDPGETEAFF. As DNA, the CDR3 is TGTGCCACCAGTGACCCGGGGGAAACTGAAGCTTTCTTT.

A few counts support this clonotype. This may be a read error: a much more frequent sequence differs by one nucleotide. J is TRBJ2-3 and V is TRBV5-1; TRBD1 matches 10 bases. CDR3 length equals 16 residues. Germline assignment: CDR1 SGHRS and CDR2 YFSETQ. J gave up 1 base and V 5 bases, and 7 bases lay outside the gene matches. CDR3 coding DNA: TGCGCCAGCAGTCGAGCGGGGACAGGGGGCACAGATACGCAGTATTTT. It encodes CASSRAGTGGTDTQYF.

This clonotype was found many times. The V gene is TRBV2, the J gene TRBJ1-4; no clear D. Between the trimmed V and J ends, which lost 3 bases and 8 bases, there was a span of 4 bases. Germline lookup yields CDR1 SNHLY and CDR2 FYNNEI. The CDR3 spans 11 residues. CDR3 region: CASSEEEKLFF. The CDR3 bases are TGTGCCAGCAGTGAGGAGGAAAAACTGTTTTTT.

The gene calls are TRBV4-1 and TRBJ1-4; D not certain. This CDR3 comprises 16 residues. V lost 0 bases to trimming and J lost 5 bases, with 13 bases between them. Germline loops: CDR1 MGHRA, CDR2 YSYEKL. The CDR3 DNA follows: TGCGCCAGCAGCCAAGATCCGTTAGGCCGGAATGAAAAACTGTTTTTT. Its translation: CASSQDPLGRNEKLFF.